These 32 T cell receptor beta chains share one sample of origin, sequenced in a study of cytomegalovirus exposure and HLA in healthy donors. Both 60 Vbeta primers and 13 Jbeta primers went into the PCR. Using immunoSEQ multiplex PCR, the repertoire was profiled, and TCRdb retains in-frame clones only, with some absent. The table lists more than 150,000 clones, roughly 84% of them singletons. Input material: PBMCs. Receptors were obtained from a woman between 18 and 30 years old in good health and CMV-seronegative.

The CDR3 spells CSAGIGLANEKLFF. The CDR3 DNA follows: TGCAGCGCCGGGATCGGCTTGGCTAATGAAAAACTGTTTTTT. The rearrangement uses TRBV29-1 and TRBJ1-4; D remains ambiguous. Per the germline V gene, CDR1 is SQVTM and CDR2 is ANQGSEA. V was shortened by 7 bases and J by 3 bases, with 15 bases between the two germline ends. This CDR3 is built from 14 residues.

In its sample, this clone was seen a few times. The chain employs TRBV6-5 and TRBJ1-2, with TRBD1 as a possible D gene (6 bases). V was pared by 5 bases and J by 2 bases, with 9 bases between. Germline lookup yields CDR1 MNHEY and CDR2 SVGAGI. The CDR3 has 13 amino acids. The CDR3 is CASSATGNYGYTF. The CDR3 DNA sequence: TGTGCCAGCAGTGCCACAGGGAACTATGGCTACACCTTC.

The CDR3 DNA follows: TGTGCCAGCAGCGTCCGGGACAGGCAAGCTTTCTTT. As protein: CASSVRDRQAFF. V and J are TRBV5-4 and TRBJ1-1; TRBD1 matches at 8 bases. CDR1 is SGHNT and CDR2 is YYREEE in the germline V gene (reference sequence). CDR3 length: 12 amino acids. Unmatched junction bases numbered 5, after V lost 4 bases and J lost 9 bases.

The J gene is TRBJ1-3, the V gene TRBV11-2; D is unresolved. Germline V gene data show CDR1 as SGHAT and CDR2 as FQNNGV. The CDR3 length is 16 residues. Trimming took off 3 bases at V and 0 bases at J, with 12 bases between the two ends. The chain's CDR3 is CASSFGLLSSGNTIYF. The CDR3 nucleotides read TGTGCCAGCAGCTTCGGACTCCTGAGCTCTGGAAACACCATATATTTT.

The rearrangement joins TRBV5-8 to TRBJ2-3, with D tentatively TRBD2 (5 bases). V shed 1 base and J shed 0 bases, with 9 bases lying between them. From germline, CDR1 is SGHTS and CDR2 YDEGEE. The CDR3 has 15 amino acids. CDR3 loop: CASSLTGISTDTQYF. The CDR3 bases are TGTGCCAGCAGCTTGACGGGGATTAGCACAGATACGCAGTATTTT.

The chain combines TRBV10-2 with TRBJ1-3; 7 nucleotides agree with TRBD1. The germline V gene encodes CDR1 WSHSY and CDR2 SAAADI. V gave up 8 bases and J gave up 0 bases; unmatched junction bases: 7. The CDR3 spans 15 residues. The CDR3 loop reads CASLGQTSSGNTIYF. Written as DNA, the CDR3 is TGCGCCAGCCTGGGACAGACGAGCTCTGGAAACACCATATATTTT.

J is TRBJ2-5 and V is TRBV19; no clear D gene. CDR1 is LNHDA, CDR2 SQIVND, per germline (reference sequence). The CDR3 is 14 residues long. V gave up 3 bases and J gave up 2 bases, with 10 bases separating them. The CDR3 sequence is CASSITESQETQYF. CDR3 bases: TGTGCCAGTAGTATCACTGAATCGCAAGAGACCCAGTACTTC.

V usage is TRBV7-2 and J usage is TRBJ1-5; 12 positions agree with TRBD1. CDR1 SGHTA and CDR2 FQGNSA come from the germline V gene. The junction had 2 bases not matched to a gene; V was cut back by 1 base and J by 7 bases. The CDR3 has 15 residues. The CDR3 loop reads CASSLGGTGGQPQHF. The CDR3 bases are TGTGCCAGCAGCTTAGGCGGGACAGGGGGCCAGCCCCAGCATTTT.

The V call is TRBV28, the J call TRBJ1-1; perhaps TRBD1 as D (6 bases). CDR3 length equals 13 residues. With 3 bases removed from V and 10 bases from J, the gap between germline ends came to 15 bases. CDR1 is MDHEN and CDR2 is SYDVKM in the germline V gene. CDR3 loop: CASSLGARGAAFF. The CDR3 bases are TGTGCCAGCAGTTTGGGGGCCCGGGGGGCAGCTTTCTTT.

The chain is built from TRBV7-2 and TRBJ2-7; 11 nucleotides align to TRBD1. The V and J ends lost 3 bases and 4 bases, in that order; junction bases with no gene match: 5. The CDR3 is made up of 15 amino acids. From germline, CDR1 is SGHTA and CDR2 FQGNSA. DNA of the CDR3: TGTGCCAGCAGCTTCCGGACAGGGGGCGCGTACGAGCAGTACTTC. This translates into CASSFRTGGAYEQYF. Supplemented by reference TRBV7-2 and TRBJ2-7, the full variable domain reads GAGVSQSPSNKVTEKGKDVELRCDPISGHTALYWYRQSLGQGLEFLIYFQGNSAPDKSGLPSDRFSAERTGGSVSTLTIQRTQQEDSAVYLCASSFRTGGAYEQYFGPGTRLTVT.

The chain has TRBV5-6 and TRBJ2-7, with D possibly matching TRBD1 (6 bases). The CDR3 extends over 15 amino acids. CDR1 and CDR2 (germline): SGHDT, YYEEEE. The V end lost 4 bases, the J end lost 3 bases, and 17 bases lay between the germline ends. The chain's CDR3 is CASSQGRQGNYEQYF. The CDR3 region has the DNA TGTGCCAGCAGCCAGGGGCGGCAGGGGAACTACGAGCAGTACTTC.

This clone was found a few times. This chain links TRBV9 with TRBJ2-1; TRBD2 aligns across 7 bases. Germline lookup yields CDR1 SGDLS and CDR2 YYNGEE. This CDR3 region has 17 residues. J was trimmed by 0 bases and V by 4 bases; bases with no gene match: 10. The CDR3 loop is CASSPRGGVSSYNEQFF. The CDR3 coding sequence is TGTGCCAGCAGCCCCCGCGGGGGAGTGAGCTCCTACAATGAGCAGTTCTTC.

The V and J genes are TRBV18 and TRBJ1-1, with TRBD1 identical over 8 bases. The CDR3 loop spans 18 amino acids. CDR1 is KGHSH and CDR2 is LQKENI in the germline V gene. The J segment lost 0 bases and the V segment lost 1 base, leaving 10 bases of the junction unmatched. CDR3 residues: CASSPRTGTMGMNTEAFF. The CDR3, as DNA: TGTGCCAGCTCACCACGGACAGGGACCATGGGGATGAACACTGAAGCTTTCTTT.

This chain connects TRBV19 to TRBJ1-1; 8 bases align to TRBD1. V lost 4 bases to trimming and J lost 5 bases; unmatched junction nucleotides: 6. The CDR3 runs 14 residues. Germline lookup yields CDR1 LNHDA and CDR2 SQIVND (reference sequence). The CDR3 coding sequence is TGTGCCAGTAGTACTCAGGGGGCGAGGACTGAAGCTTTCTTT. Translating it yields CASSTQGARTEAFF. Full variable domain (outside the CDR3, taken from reference TRBV19 and TRBJ1-1): DGGITQSPKYLFRKEGQNVTLSCEQNLNHDAMYWYRQDPGQGLRLIYYSQIVNDFQKGDIAEGYSVSREKKESFPLTVTSAQKNPTAFYLCASSTQGARTEAFFGQGTRLTVV.

The genes are TRBV5-1 and TRBJ2-2, with D possibly TRBD2 on 5 matching bases. V lost 0 bases to trimming and J lost 7 bases, with 13 bases between them. The CDR3 runs 15 residues. Germline values: CDR1 SGHRS, CDR2 YFSETQ. The CDR3 nucleotides read TGCGCCAGCAGCTTGGTCCGGCCCGGAGGCGGGGAGCTGTTTTTT. Protein: CASSLVRPGGGELFF.

This clone was counted a single time. V usage is TRBV5-4 and J usage is TRBJ1-6, with 7 bases matching TRBD1. V lost 1 base to trimming and J lost 2 bases; unmatched junction nucleotides: 6. CDR3 length equals 17 residues. In germline, CDR1 is SGHNT, CDR2 YYREEE (reference sequence). CDR3: CASSLSQGSTYNSPLHF. The CDR3 coding sequence is TGTGCCAGCAGCTTGTCACAGGGGTCCACCTATAATTCACCCCTCCACTTT.

This clone came up once. This rearrangement joins TRBV19 to TRBJ2-5; tentative D call: TRBD2 (5 bases). The DNA end favors TRBJ2-7, so the J call may be wrong. CDR1 and CDR2 from the germline V gene are LNHDA and SQIVND (reference sequence). The length of the CDR3 is 15 residues. CDR3 nucleotide sequence: TGTGCCAGTAGTATAAACGCCGGGGAATCCTACGAGCAGTACTTC. Amino acid sequence: CASSINAGESYEQYF.

The table lists this clone with a count of one. The chain links TRBV10-2 to TRBJ1-1, with D perhaps TRBD1 (5 bases). Germline loops: CDR1 WSHSY, CDR2 SAAADI. This CDR3 is built from 14 residues. The V and J ends lost 3 bases and 2 bases respectively, with 10 bases between them. For the CDR3, the DNA is TGCGCCAGCAGTGATGGGGCGGAAAACACTGAAGCTTTCTTT. The encoded protein is CASSDGAENTEAFF.

The chain couples TRBV6-4 to TRBJ1-2; D remains ambiguous. The CDR3 spans 13 residues. Germline lookup yields CDR1 MRHNA and CDR2 SNTAGT. Trimming removed 5 bases from V and 2 bases from J, with 9 bases in between. The CDR3 loop is CASSKTENYGYTF. Written as DNA, the CDR3 is TGTGCCAGCAGTAAGACGGAGAACTATGGCTACACCTTC.

This sequence joins TRBV12-5 and TRBJ1-4; the match to TRBD1 covers 9 bases. The CDR3 loop spans 16 amino acids. The V gene's germline CDR1 is LGHNT and CDR2 FRNRAP. J gave up 7 bases and V 4 bases, and 10 bases lay outside the gene matches. This chain's CDR3 is CASGSPRDRVVEKLFF. DNA of the CDR3: TGTGCTAGTGGTTCCCCCCGGGACAGGGTAGTTGAAAAACTGTTTTTT.

The V gene is TRBV11-3, the J gene TRBJ2-1; TRBD2 might be the D (6 bases). The CDR3 contains 15 residues. V dropped 3 bases and J dropped 5 bases, with 14 bases sitting between them. Germline CDR1 SGHNT, CDR2 YENEEA. CDR3 nucleotides: TGTGCCAGCAGCTTGCCTCGAGGAGGGGACAATGAGCAGTTCTTC. Its protein product is CASSLPRGGDNEQFF. Together with reference TRBV11-3 and TRBJ2-1, the CDR3 gives the full variable domain: EAGVVQSPRYKIIEKKQPVAFWCNPISGHNTLYWYLQNLGQGPELLIRYENEEAVDDSQLPKDRFSAERLKGVDSTLKIQPAELGDSAVYLCASSLPRGGDNEQFFGPGTRLTVL.

The chain couples TRBV19 to TRBJ1-2; TRBD1 matches at 7 bases. Germline V gene data show CDR1 as LNHDA and CDR2 as SQIVND (reference sequence). Unmatched junction bases numbered 9, after V lost 8 bases and J lost 0 bases. This CDR3 has 15 residues. The CDR3 loop reads CASEARDSANYGYTF. The CDR3 DNA sequence: TGTGCCAGTGAAGCCCGGGACAGCGCTAACTATGGCTACACCTTC.

The rearrangement uses TRBV5-1 and TRBJ2-3; D not certain. The V end lost 4 bases, the J end lost 2 bases, and 11 bases lay between the germline ends. The CDR3 has 14 amino acids. Germline V gene data show CDR1 as SGHRS and CDR2 as YFSETQ. The CDR3 sequence is CASSLSRNTDTQYF. CDR3 DNA sequence: TGCGCCAGCAGCCTATCCCGTAACACAGATACGCAGTATTTT.

This clone came up once. CDR3 sequence (DNA): TGCGCCAGCAGTCAGGGGATTACAGATACGCAGTATTTT. It specifies CASSQGITDTQYF. The chain couples TRBV5-1 to TRBJ2-3; D is possibly TRBD1 (6 bases). Germline V gives CDR1 SGHRS, CDR2 YFSETQ. The CDR3 is 13 residues long. The germline V and J ends were trimmed by 5 bases and 3 bases, with 10 bases remaining between them. Looking up the rest from reference TRBV5-1 and TRBJ2-3 gives the full variable domain: KAGVTQTPRYLIKTRGQQVTLSCSPISGHRSVSWYQQTPGQGLQFLFEYFSETQRNKGNFPGRFSGRQFSNSRSEMNVSTLELGDSALYLCASSQGITDTQYFGPGTRLTVL.

Here the CDR3 reads CASSDTYNEQFF. CDR3 in DNA: TGTGCCAGCAGCGACACCTACAATGAGCAGTTCTTC. J is TRBJ2-1 and V is TRBV7-9; D is ambiguous. The CDR3 sequence is 12 residues long. Per germline, CDR1 SEHNR and CDR2 FQNEAQ (reference sequence). Trimming pared 5 bases from V and 2 bases from J, leaving 4 bases between.

This clone has just one count. V and J are TRBV19 and TRBJ2-2, with 7 bases lining up with TRBD2. This CDR3 spans 18 amino acids. Germline-derived CDR1 and CDR2 are LNHDA and SQIVND (reference sequence). J lost 3 bases, V lost 0 bases, and 10 bases had no gene match. As DNA, the CDR3 is TGTGCCAGTAGTATAGATCATCGGGAGGTCATGGACACCGGGGAGCTGTTTTTT. It is translated as CASSIDHREVMDTGELFF.

V usage is TRBV2 and J usage is TRBJ2-6; D not resolved. Trimming shortened V by 7 bases and J by 0 bases, and 16 bases separated the two germline ends. This CDR3 region has 17 residues. Germline lookup yields CDR1 SNHLY and CDR2 FYNNEI. CDR3 loop: CASTRTARHSGANVLTF. The CDR3 DNA follows: TGTGCCAGCACCCGAACGGCCAGGCACTCTGGGGCCAACGTCCTGACTTTC. Full variable domain (outside the CDR3, taken from reference TRBV2 and TRBJ2-6): EPEVTQTPSHQVTQMGQEVILRCVPISNHLYFYWYRQILGQKVEFLVSFYNNEISEKSEIFDDQFSVERPDGSNFTLKIRSTKLEDSAMYFCASTRTARHSGANVLTFGAGSRLTVL.

The rearrangement links TRBV5-5 to TRBJ1-1, with TRBD1 as a possible D gene (6 bases). The CDR3 is 14 amino acids. The germline V and J ends were trimmed by 0 bases and 1 base, with 7 bases remaining between them. The V gene's germline CDR1 is SGHKS and CDR2 YYEKEE (reference sequence). The CDR3 reads CASSLEGENTEAFF. The CDR3, as DNA: TGTGCCAGCAGCTTGGAGGGGGAGAACACTGAAGCTTTCTTT.

This clone has only a few counts. The chain couples TRBV7-8 to TRBJ2-7, with D possibly matching TRBD2 (7 bases). Germline CDR1 is SGHVS and CDR2 is FQNEAQ. The V end was cut by 1 base, the J end by 0 bases, with 10 bases between. This CDR3 contains 15 residues. The CDR3 loop reads CASSLGGGLSYEQYF. CDR3 DNA sequence: TGTGCCAGCAGCTTAGGGGGGGGCCTCTCCTACGAGCAGTACTTC.

The V gene is TRBV6-1, the J gene TRBJ1-2; 7 bases are shared with TRBD1. This CDR3 has 14 amino acids. The V and J ends lost 7 bases and 4 bases, in that order; junction bases with no gene match: 9. Germline CDR1 is MNHNS and CDR2 is SASEGT. The CDR3: CASTGGTASYGYTF. The DNA for the CDR3 is TGTGCCAGCACTGGAGGGACAGCAAGCTATGGCTACACCTTC.

V is TRBV27 and J is TRBJ1-6; D may be TRBD1 (5 bases). The V end was cut by 5 bases, the J end by 8 bases, with 19 bases between. The CDR3 loop spans 16 amino acids. Germline V gene data show CDR1 as MNHEY and CDR2 as SMNVEV (reference sequence). The CDR3 sequence: CASSPRTGHRDSPLHF. Written as DNA, the CDR3 is TGTGCCAGCAGTCCTCGGACCGGACATCGGGATTCACCCCTCCACTTT.

The genes are TRBV9 and TRBJ1-2; 8 nucleotides match TRBD1. This CDR3 contains 12 residues. The V gene end was trimmed by 5 bases and the J gene end by 8 bases; junction bases not matched to a gene: 5. CDR1 and CDR2 (germline): SGDLS, YYNGEE. The CDR3 region is CASSSTGEGYTF. DNA for the CDR3: TGTGCCAGCAGTTCGACAGGGGAAGGCTACACCTTC.